This entry is about one TCR beta chain. The CDR3 is 17 amino acids. This record belongs to a study of blood T cell repertoires in COVID-19. Study overall: The United States, Italy and Spain provided the acute and convalescent COVID-19 samples.

Generated by immunoSEQ multiplex PCR, the TCRdb table keeps only in-frame clones and is missing some. The sample lists 300,000 to 400,000 clones, around 83% seen once, with 2.5% to 3% in the top ten. J is TRBJ1-3 and V is TRBV21-1; the table names TRBD1, a call not compared with the DNA. TRBV21-1 is an annotated pseudogene. This TCR was recovered from a man aged 25 to 40 with active or convalescent COVID-19. The sequenced material came from peripheral blood. The CDR3 DNA follows: TGTGCCAGCAGCAGAGCCCCACAGGGTTATTCCGGAAACACCATATATTTT. Encoded protein: CASSRAPQGYSGNTIYF.